This TCR beta chain was retrieved from a study of blood T cell repertoires in COVID-19. Study as a whole: Samples representing acute and convalescent COVID-19 were sourced from the United States, Italy and Spain. PBMCs, B-cell-depleted T cells, or T cells were the source of the cDNA or gDNA that made up the material.

In the source study's methods: Nucleated cell counts were estimated from reference gene primer amplification. TCRdb's table, derived via immunoSEQ multiplex PCR, lists solely in-frame clones and lacks some. For V, J and clone size, that table is used; D and trimming come from the DNA. This repertoire shows a few hundred thousand clones, under 90% found once; its top ten account for 2.5% to 3%. Individuals aged about 18 to 89 years were recruited from roughly 22 US areas. This clonotype was obtained from a woman in her forties or fifties who had been exposed to COVID-19. Input material: PBMCs or T cells enriched from blood (not recorded which).

CDR3 amino acids: CASSSLGTGVGETQYF. The CDR3 DNA follows: TGTGCCAGCAGTTCTCTCGGGACAGGGGTGGGAGAGACCCAGTACTTC. The V gene is TRBV6-5, the J gene TRBJ2-5, with TRBD1 matching over 10 bases. The CDR3 runs 16 residues. Per the germline V gene, CDR1 is MNHEY and CDR2 is SVGAGI. V dropped 4 bases and J dropped 4; count of bases not matched to a gene: 9.